The clone carrying this T cell receptor (beta chain) occurred many times. Its specificity is not known. The sample is drawn from a study of human T cells and chemical hapten exposure. Points from the study as a whole: With regard to DPC sensitization, TCRs above 1 in 1000 frequency did not change. Expanded TCRs showed more large CDR3 clusters than pre-sensitization or healthy control sets.

CDR3 length: 16 residues. Trimming took 2 bases from V and 0 from J, leaving 8 bases between them. Using its own MiXCR run on the RACE reads, TCRdb lists one record per CDR3 protein. Among under 60,000 distinct CDR3 sequences listed, 11% were seen once. Time point in this sample: patch test 1, 2 weeks after DPC sensitization. Treatment reported: therapeutic diphenylcyclopropenone sensitization with weekly scalp DPC. It was unfractionated whole blood from which total RNA was extracted. V usage is TRBV12-3 or TRBV12-4 and J usage is TRBJ2-6; D uncertain. Sample: whole blood, taken in connection with sensitization to the hapten diphenylcyclopropenone (DPC). The source of this sequence is a woman aged 40 to 50 with alopecia areata. Some clones in this sample may be carry-over from other donors' samples. The CDR3 DNA reads TGTGCCAGCAGTTTAAGTCGGGCCTCTGGGGCCAACGTCCTGACTTTC. Translating gives CASSLSRASGANVLTF.